This T cell receptor beta chain was captured by sequencing in a study of T-cell memory formation after mild COVID-19. At the level of the study: There were largely donor-specific TCR clusters.

The V gene's germline CDR1 is SNHLY and CDR2 FYNNEI. The CDR3 consists of 13 residues. Trimming removed 5 bases from V and 8 bases from J; junction bases left unmatched: 7. TCRdb passed the 5' RACE reads through MiXCR, listing each CDR3 protein once. The data show about 180,000 distinct CDR3 sequences, about 18% seen once. This clonotype was counted only a few times. This chain joins TRBV2 and TRBJ2-3; 7 positions agree with TRBD2. This sequence was found in a man aged 18-30 years who had mild COVID-19 (a few samples of this study predate the infection). Cell type and time point are not known. The material sequenced was PBMCs or a T cell subset sorted from them (not recorded which). CDR3: CASSPTSPGTQYF. DNA of the CDR3: TGTGCCAGCAGTCCGACTAGCCCCGGTACGCAGTATTTT.